The next 18 T cell receptor beta chains were all read from a single sample in a study of CD8+CD57+ T cells in acquired aplastic anemia. Both TCR beta VDJ combination and CDR3 sequence profiling were carried out. Genomic DNA was the template for this profiling. TCRdb ran MiXCR on the reads and lists one entry per CDR3 protein. The sample yields about 190,000 distinct CDR3 sequences, less than 65% seen once. The sample taken for sequencing was sorted CD4+, CD8+, or CD8+CD57+ T cells (not recorded which) from PBMCs. The receptors shown here come from a human donor in good health, serving as a control.

This clonotype has a count of ten or more. The chain recombines TRBV13 with TRBJ2-1; TRBD1 matches at 7 bases. Germline V gives CDR1 PRHDT, CDR2 FYEKMQ (reference sequence). This CDR3 is 17 amino acids long. V lost 1 base to trimming and J lost 0 bases; unmatched junction nucleotides: 6. DNA of the CDR3: TGTGCCAGCAGCTTAGAGTGGGGACAGTCCTCCTACAATGAGCAGTTCTTC. Amino acid sequence: CASSLEWGQSSYNEQFF. Drawing the rest from reference TRBV13 and TRBJ2-1, the complete variable domain is AAGVIQSPRHLIKEKRETATLKCYPIPRHDTVYWYQQGPGQDPQFLISFYEKMQSDKGSIPDRFSAQQFSDYHSELNMSSLELGDSALYFCASSLEWGQSSYNEQFFGPGTRLTVL.

The J gene is TRBJ1-2, the V gene TRBV7-8; no clear D. Germline lookup yields CDR1 SGHVS and CDR2 FQNEAQ. V dropped 6 bases and J dropped 5 bases, with 16 bases sitting between them. The CDR3 spans 14 residues. In nucleotides, the CDR3 is TGTGCCAGCAGTGAATCCGGGCAGGAATATGGCTACACCTTC. Translated: CASSESGQEYGYTF.

This clonotype has at least ten counts. The chain employs TRBV4-2 and TRBJ2-1, with D perhaps assigned TRBD1 or TRBD2 (6 bases each). The CDR3 spans 18 residues. The V and J ends lost 3 bases and 3 bases respectively, with 21 bases between them. CDR1 and CDR2 (germline): LGHNA, YNFKEQ. The CDR3 sequence: CASSQDYRDTAIYNEQFF. The CDR3 DNA sequence: TGTGCCAGCAGCCAGGACTACAGGGACACCGCAATCTACAATGAGCAGTTCTTC.

This clonotype was detected many times. CDR3 region: CSAARQMNTEAFF. The CDR3 DNA reads as TGCAGCGCCGCGCGGCAGATGAACACTGAAGCTTTCTTT. This chain joins TRBV29-1 and TRBJ1-1; D not certain. V lost 7 bases to trimming and J lost 0 bases, with 12 bases between them. Germline-derived CDR1 and CDR2 are SQVTM and ANQGSEA. There are 13 residues in the CDR3.

The chain is built from TRBV10-1 and TRBJ2-5; 11 nucleotides line up with TRBD2. The CDR3 spans 15 residues. The germline V gene encodes CDR1 WNHNN and CDR2 SYGVQD (reference sequence). The V gene end was trimmed by 0 bases and the J gene end by 4 bases; junction bases not matched to a gene: 1. CDR3 sequence: CASSESGLAGETQYF. CDR3 sequence (DNA): TGCGCCAGCAGTGAGTCCGGACTAGCGGGAGAGACCCAGTACTTC.

The V and J genes are TRBV19 and TRBJ2-7, with TRBD1 matching 7 bases. With V trimmed by 5 bases and J by 3 bases, 4 bases remained unmatched. The germline V gene encodes CDR1 LNHDA and CDR2 SQIVND (reference sequence). The CDR3 has 13 residues. CDR3 sequence (DNA): TGTGCCAGTAGTTTGAGGACAGGCTACGAGCAGTACGTC. Protein: CASSLRTGYEQYV.

The chain carries TRBV20-1 and TRBJ1-1; a weak D match, TRBD1 (5 bases). Germline-derived CDR1 and CDR2 are DFQATT and SNEGSKA (reference sequence). This CDR3 is built from 15 residues. The germline V and J ends were trimmed by 5 bases and 2 bases, with 18 bases remaining between them. The CDR3, as DNA: TGCAGTGCTCGAAAGATTGGGGGTGGCAACACTGAAGCTTTCTTT. Translated, it gives CSARKIGGGNTEAFF.

This clonotype was seen at least ten times. The rearrangement uses TRBV3-1 and TRBJ1-1; D unclear. The V gene's germline CDR1 is LGHDT and CDR2 YNNKEL (reference sequence). The CDR3 consists of 15 residues. The V end lost 0 bases, the J end lost 6 bases, and 14 bases lay between the germline ends. CDR3 region: CASSQDRWVVSEAFF. The CDR3 DNA is TGTGCCAGCAGCCAAGATCGTTGGGTTGTGTCTGAAGCTTTCTTT.

As concerns this clonotype: A read error is possible here, since a much larger clone lies one base away. The V call is TRBV4-1, the J call TRBJ2-1; possibly TRBD2 for D (7 bases). V was shortened by 1 base and J by 2 bases, with 15 bases between the two germline ends. The CDR3 length is 17 residues. CDR1 and CDR2 (germline): MGHRA, YSYEKL. CDR3 loop: CASSQVGGGAPYNEQFF. CDR3 nucleotide sequence: TGCGCCAGCAGCCAAGTCGGAGGGGGGGCGCCCTACAATGAGCAGTTCTTC.

The chain recombines TRBV4-2 with TRBJ1-6; TRBD1 is a possible D gene (6 bases). The V and J ends lost 4 bases and 6 bases respectively, with 13 bases between them. The CDR3 consists of 15 residues. Germline V gene data show CDR1 as LGHNA and CDR2 as YNFKEQ. CDR3 region: CASSPDRFLNSPLHF. CDR3 sequence (DNA): TGTGCCAGCAGCCCCGACAGGTTCCTTAATTCACCCCTCCACTTT.

V and J are TRBV20-1 and TRBJ2-1; 7 bases are a match to TRBD2. The CDR3 runs to 14 residues. From germline, CDR1 is DFQATT and CDR2 SNEGSKA (reference sequence). Unmatched junction bases numbered 7, after V lost 0 bases and J lost 8 bases. The DNA for the CDR3 is TGCAGTGCTAGAGATCTGGGGGGGTTCCATGAGCAGTTCTTC. Its translation is CSARDLGGFHEQFF.

The V gene is TRBV20-1, the J gene TRBJ2-1, with TRBD2 matching 14 bases. J gave up 0 bases and V 5 bases, and 6 bases lay outside the gene matches. This CDR3 contains 17 residues. Germline-derived CDR1 and CDR2 are DFQATT and SNEGSKA (reference sequence). The CDR3: CSAGLAGGQSSYNEQFF. DNA for the CDR3: TGCAGTGCTGGACTAGCGGGGGGACAAAGCTCCTACAATGAGCAGTTCTTC.

This clonotype was seen only a few times. This chain links TRBV24-1 with TRBJ1-2; D uncertain. Germline CDR1 reads KGHDR; CDR2 reads SFDVKD. The CDR3 totals 14 residues. V was trimmed by 4 bases and J by 4 bases, leaving 12 bases between them. The CDR3 bases are TGTGCCACCAGTGACATAGACAAACTCTATGGCTACACCTTC. This codes for CATSDIDKLYGYTF.

The gene calls are TRBV28 and TRBJ1-1, with D possibly being TRBD1 (5 bases). Germline CDR1 reads MDHEN; CDR2 reads SYDVKM. The V and J ends lost 6 bases and 7 bases respectively, with 12 bases between them. The CDR3 contains 12 residues. CDR3 in DNA: TGTGCCAGCAGCCCCAACCAGGGTGAAGCTTTCTTT. Translating gives CASSPNQGEAFF. The full variable domain, with the rest looked up from reference TRBV28 and TRBJ1-1, is DVKVTQSSRYLVKRTGEKVFLECVQDMDHENMFWYRQDPGLGLRLIYFSYDVKMKEKGDIPEGYSVSREKKERFSLILESASTNQTSMYLCASSPNQGEAFFGQGTRLTVV.

The rearrangement links TRBV12-3 or TRBV12-4 to TRBJ2-2; the match to TRBD1 covers 8 bases. V lost 5 bases and J lost 5; bases outside the gene matches: 7. The CDR3 is 15 residues long. CDR3 protein: CASSTDRGGTGELFF. CDR3 sequence (DNA): TGTGCCAGCAGTACCGACAGGGGAGGTACCGGGGAGCTGTTTTTT.

The table lists this clonotype with a count of one. Given a much more abundant clone one base away, this may be a read error. This chain links TRBV28 with TRBJ1-2; D is unresolved. The germline V gene has CDR1 MDHEN and CDR2 SYDVKM. This CDR3 comprises 12 residues. The DNA for the CDR3 is TGTGCCAGCAGTCCCGACATCTATGGCTGCACCTTC. It is translated as CASSPDIYGCTF.

This clonotype was found once. The chain uses TRBV6-4 and TRBJ1-1; a weak D match, TRBD1 (6 bases). Germline V gene sequence: CDR1 MRHNA, CDR2 SNTAGT. The CDR3 is made up of 13 amino acids. V was trimmed by 5 bases and J by 10 bases, leaving 17 bases between them. The DNA for the CDR3 is TGTGCCAGCAGTAGGGCGGATTTGGGGGCAGCTTTCTTT. Its translation: CASSRADLGAAFF.

V gene TRBV19 combines with J gene TRBJ1-6; D gene ambiguous. Looked up from germline, CDR1 is LNHDA and CDR2 is SQIVND (reference sequence). This CDR3 comprises 16 residues. V dropped 3 bases and J dropped 7 bases, with 16 bases sitting between them. As DNA, the CDR3 is TGTGCCAGTAGTATCTCGGGGAGTTTAAGGAATTCACCCCTCCACTTT. Amino acid sequence: CASSISGSLRNSPLHF.